The 20 T cell receptor beta chains listed next were all sequenced from one sample in a study of T cells in Graves' hyperthyroidism and ophthalmopathy. Amplified TCR beta CDR3 regions derived from RNA transcripts. The HTBI primer set was used in a first-round RT-PCR of the TCR CDR3. TCRdb ran MiXCR on the multiplex PCR reads and lists one entry per CDR3 protein. This sample has hundreds of thousands of distinct CDR3 sequences, with about 25% found just once. Sequenced: blood. The receptor source for this set is a man in his forties with Graves' hyperthyroidism that later progressed to Graves' ophthalmopathy.

The V and J genes are TRBV9 and TRBJ2-7; 7 bases are shared with TRBD1. CDR3 length: 14 amino acids. Germline V lookup: CDR1 SGDLS, CDR2 YYNGEE. V lost 4 bases and J lost 3; bases outside the gene matches: 7. The chain's CDR3 is CASSTGDGNYEQYF. The CDR3 coding sequence is TGTGCCAGCAGCACAGGGGACGGAAACTACGAGCAGTACTTC. Combining the CDR3 with reference TRBV9 and TRBJ2-7 gives the whole variable domain DSGVTQTPKHLITATGQRVTLRCSPRSGDLSVYWYQQSLDQGLQFLIQYYNGEERAKGNILERFSAQQFPDLHSELNLSSLELGDSALYFCASSTGDGNYEQYFGPGTRLTVT.

The chain has TRBV28 and TRBJ2-7; 9 bases line up with TRBD2. Germline CDR1 MDHEN, CDR2 SYDVKM. The trim removed 4 bases at V and 4 bases at J, leaving 8 bases unmatched. This CDR3 has 15 residues. The CDR3 nucleotides are TGTGCCAGCAGTTCCAGGGGGGGACTAGCTTACGAGCAGTACTTC. Amino acid sequence: CASSSRGGLAYEQYF.

This clonotype occurred many times. V and J are TRBV12-3 or TRBV12-4 and TRBJ1-3; D possibly corresponds to TRBD1 (6 bases). The CDR3 is made up of 15 amino acids. V lost 6 bases to trimming and J lost 4 bases, with 16 bases between them. This chain's CDR3 is CASSGYQGRGNTIYF. As DNA, the CDR3 is TGTGCCAGCAGCGGCTACCAGGGGCGCGGAAACACCATATATTTT.

This clonotype was seen ten or more times. The V and J genes are TRBV20-1 and TRBJ1-1, with D unclear. With 0 bases removed from V and 4 bases from J, the gap between germline ends came to 15 bases. This CDR3 has 15 amino acids. Germline CDR1 DFQATT, CDR2 SNEGSKA (reference sequence). The CDR3 DNA reads as TGCAGTGCTAGAGATCTAGATGGGAGAAGCACTGAAGCTTTCTTT. Translation: CSARDLDGRSTEAFF.

In its sample, this clonotype was seen a few times. The chain recombines TRBV6-5 with TRBJ2-2; D is possibly TRBD2 (5 bases). In germline, CDR1 is MNHEY, CDR2 SVGAGI. This CDR3 is 13 amino acids long. V was shortened by 2 bases and J by 6 bases, with 7 bases between the two germline ends. CDR3: CASSYKAAGELFF. The CDR3 nucleotides are TGTGCCAGCAGTTACAAAGCGGCCGGGGAGCTGTTTTTT.

The table lists this clonotype with many counts. V usage is TRBV18 and J usage is TRBJ1-5; TRBD1 might be the D (6 bases). The germline CDR1 and CDR2 sequences are KGHSH and LQKENI. Trimming removed 4 bases at V and 0 bases at J, with 10 bases between. The CDR3 length is 15 residues. The CDR3 loop is CASSRTGYSNQPQHF. Written as DNA, the CDR3 is TGTGCCAGCTCACGTACAGGGTATAGCAATCAGCCCCAGCATTTT.

The rearrangement uses TRBV5-1 and TRBJ1-3; 7 nucleotides agree with TRBD1. Losses at the gene ends were 4 bases for V and 0 bases for J; bases not matched to a gene: 7. In germline, CDR1 is SGHRS, CDR2 YFSETQ. CDR3 size: 16 residues. CDR3 in amino acids: CASSTDRALSGNTIYF. The CDR3 DNA is TGCGCCAGCAGCACCGACAGGGCACTCTCTGGAAACACCATATATTTT.

This clonotype was found many times. This chain uses TRBV6-1 with TRBJ2-2; the match to TRBD2 covers 8 bases. J was trimmed by 5 bases and V by 4 bases; bases with no gene match: 12. Germline V CDR1 and CDR2: MNHNS, SASEGT. This CDR3 spans 17 amino acids. This CDR3 is CASSALNGASGTGELFF. CDR3 DNA sequence: TGTGCCAGCAGTGCCCTTAACGGGGCTAGCGGGACCGGGGAGCTGTTTTTT.

This clonotype was observed many times. The chain combines TRBV3-1 with TRBJ1-1; 7 bases map to TRBD1. This CDR3 has 11 amino acids. The germline V gene encodes CDR1 LGHDT and CDR2 YNNKEL (reference sequence). V was pared by 4 bases and J by 11 bases, with 4 bases of the junction left unmatched. This CDR3 reads CASSRQGSAFF. CDR3 DNA sequence: TGTGCCAGCAGCCGACAGGGCAGCGCTTTCTTT.

This clonotype was detected many times. V and J are TRBV28 and TRBJ2-5; D possibly uses TRBD1 or TRBD2 (5 bases each). The CDR3 has 13 residues. The V end was cut by 6 bases, the J end by 5 bases, with 13 bases between. Germline V gene lookup returns CDR1 MDHEN and CDR2 SYDVKM. CDR3 sequence (DNA): TGTGCCAGCAGAGTCCGGGGCATGGAGACCCAGTACTTC. Protein sequence: CASRVRGMETQYF. Full variable domain (remainder filled in from reference TRBV28 and TRBJ2-5): DVKVTQSSRYLVKRTGEKVFLECVQDMDHENMFWYRQDPGLGLRLIYFSYDVKMKEKGDIPEGYSVSREKKERFSLILESASTNQTSMYLCASRVRGMETQYFGPGTRLLVL.

This clonotype was seen repeatedly, ten times or more. The chain combines TRBV5-1 with TRBJ1-1, with 7 positions matching TRBD1. Germline values: CDR1 SGHRS, CDR2 YFSETQ. The V segment lost 4 bases and the J segment 0 bases; nucleotides outside the gene matches: 3. The CDR3 is made up of 14 amino acids. CDR3 DNA sequence: TGCGCCAGCAGCCCGACAGGGATGAACACTGAAGCTTTCTTT. This translates into CASSPTGMNTEAFF.

In this sample, this clonotype turned up many times. The chain uses TRBV28 and TRBJ2-5; maybe TRBD2 (7 bases). V dropped 6 bases and J dropped 5 bases, with 13 bases sitting between them. Looked up from germline, CDR1 is MDHEN and CDR2 is SYDVKM. The CDR3 spans 13 residues. The CDR3 region has the DNA TGTGCCAGCAGCTTCGGGGGGCTGGAGACCCAGTACTTC. The encoded protein is CASSFGGLETQYF.

This clonotype was seen many times. The V call is TRBV30, the J call TRBJ2-7, with TRBD2 matching 8 bases. There are 15 residues in the CDR3. The germline gives CDR1 GTSNPN, CDR2 SVGIG (reference sequence). The V segment lost 4 bases and the J segment 4 bases; nucleotides outside the gene matches: 12. In DNA, the CDR3 is TGTGCCTGGATTGCGGGCGGACTAGCTAGTTACGAGCAGTACTTC. It translates to CAWIAGGLASYEQYF. Full variable domain (missing parts from reference TRBV30 and TRBJ2-7): SQTIHQWPATLVQPVGSPLSLECTVEGTSNPNLYWYRQAAGRGLQLLFYSVGIGQISSEVPQNLSASRPQDRQFILSSKKLLLSDSGFYLCAWIAGGLASYEQYFGPGTRLTVT.

V is TRBV3-1 and J is TRBJ2-5, with 11 bases identical to TRBD1. The ends lost 4 bases at V and 5 bases at J; junction bases unmatched: 6. Germline CDR1 LGHDT, CDR2 YNNKEL (reference sequence). This CDR3 is built from 15 residues. The CDR3 region has the DNA TGTGCCAGCAGCCTCGGGACAGGGGGTCCGGAGACCCAGTACTTC. Translation: CASSLGTGGPETQYF.

This clonotype was observed at least ten times. V gene TRBV11-2 combines with J gene TRBJ2-4; D remains ambiguous. Per the germline V gene, CDR1 is SGHAT and CDR2 is FQNNGV. There are 11 residues in the CDR3. V lost 0 bases and J 9 bases, leaving 3 bases between the germline ends. In DNA form, the CDR3 reads TGTGCCAGCAGCTTAGACTCCATTCAGTACTTC. It codes for CASSLDSIQYF.

The chain links TRBV11-1 to TRBJ2-6, with TRBD1 as a possible D gene (6 bases). Germline assignment: CDR1 SGHAT and CDR2 FQDESV (reference sequence). The CDR3 runs to 18 residues. With 1 base removed from V and 0 bases from J, the gap between germline ends came to 13 bases. CDR3 in DNA: TGTGCCAGCAGCTTAGGCGGCAGGGGTTCCTCTGGGGCCAACGTCCTGACTTTC. This codes for CASSLGGRGSSGANVLTF. Full variable domain (rest looked up from reference TRBV11-1 and TRBJ2-6): EAEVAQSPRYKITEKSQAVAFWCDPISGHATLYWYRQILGQGPELLVQFQDESVVDDSQLPKDRFSAERLKGVDSTLKIQPAELGDSAMYLCASSLGGRGSSGANVLTFGAGSRLTVL.

This chain links TRBV7-9 with TRBJ2-7; a weak D match, TRBD1 (5 bases). CDR1 and CDR2 (germline): SEHNR, FQNEAQ (reference sequence). The CDR3 is 14 residues long. Trimming removed 5 bases from V and 4 bases from J, with 15 bases in between. The CDR3 spells CASSPRGPYYEQYF. The DNA of the CDR3 is TGTGCCAGCAGCCCTAGGGGCCCGTATTACGAGCAGTACTTC.

This clonotype was observed at least ten times. This chain joins TRBV12-3 or TRBV12-4 and TRBJ2-2; D remains unclear. Trimming shortened V by 5 bases and J by 8 bases, and 9 bases separated the two germline ends. This CDR3 has 12 amino acids. CDR3 loop: CASSRVRGELFF. The CDR3 region has the DNA TGTGCCAGCAGTCGGGTCCGGGGGGAGCTGTTTTTT.

This clonotype occurred many times. The chain combines TRBV6-1 with TRBJ1-2; no definite D call. CDR3 length: 15 residues. The V gene lost 6 bases and the J gene lost 4 bases, with 18 bases spanning the gap. From germline, CDR1 is MNHNS and CDR2 SASEGT. CDR3 in amino acids: CASSNGGEGFYGYTF. Written as DNA, the CDR3 is TGTGCCAGCAGCAACGGCGGGGAAGGGTTCTATGGCTACACCTTC.

This clonotype was detected many times. The chain joins TRBV15 to TRBJ1-1; D gene unclear. Germline CDR1 LNHNV, CDR2 YYDKDF (reference sequence). Trimming cost V 0 bases and J 12 bases, with 8 bases left between them. CDR3 size: 11 residues. CDR3 amino acids: CATSRDRRTFF. The CDR3 DNA sequence: TGTGCCACCAGCAGAGATCGAAGGACTTTCTTT.